This T cell receptor (beta chain) appears in the sequencing data of a study of cytomegalovirus exposure and HLA in healthy donors (dated by TCRdb to 2016 to 2017). In the study overall: An earlier analysis of around 600 of the donors reported 250 to 350 Gb of sequence data and 120 million or so unique TCR beta sequences from roughly 200 million T cells. An early release that covered fewer than 750 HLA-typed donors contained 300 to 350 gigabases of sequencing data and some 87 million unique TCR sequences. Of the approximately 400 genotyped donors, roughly 80% were placed in the genetic ancestry cluster associated with self-reported Caucasian donors. The study aimed to test whether cataloging public T cell receptors could reveal signatures of past pathogen exposure. Using immunosequencing, the study profiled T cell repertoires from 666 subjects and related those repertoires to cytomegalovirus serostatus. Besides the first cohort of roughly 660 subjects, a separate validation cohort made up of over 95 different subjects was used. To predict cytomegalovirus infection status, the study brought together high-throughput TCR immunosequencing, statistical association of individual TCRs with disease status, and machine learning. To study patterns of TCR occurrence, a later analysis re-analyzed previously published TCR beta repertoires from hundreds of donors and added high-resolution HLA genotyping. In the later analysis, no new phenotypic data were used to find candidate immune exposures; instead, reliance was placed on TCR beta sequences and their occurrence across donors. An earlier analysis of approximately 500 of the donors applied high-throughput TCR beta sequencing to assess whether each TCR beta V gene segment acted as functional or pseudogenic. Donor age, sex, ethnicity and CMV serostatus were compiled together with the repertoire data. A later genetic analysis took genome-wide SNP genotypes for about 60% of the roughly 670 donors and used that subset as a discovery cohort. All discovery cohort repertoires had been generated on a single sequencing platform. Class I and class II HLA loci were covered by the typing at four-digit resolution. The number of donors typed differed by locus, with about 629-640 for A, B, C, DRB1 and DQB1, 522 for DQA1, approximately 580 for DPA1, and approximately 470 for DPB1. Roughly 5 DR-DQ haplotypes were handled as single units for association and clustering, since linkage in the cohort was strong. Across 300 to 500 genotyped donors of the cohort, an average of about 220,000 unique TCR beta nucleotide sequences per donor were sequenced, and 15% to 20% of those sequences were non-productive.

The CDR3, cysteine through phenylalanine, is 15 amino acids long. The retained sequence is limited to the CDR3, 45 bases, with the frame set at the first base. V lost 5 bases and J lost 2 bases, and the count of bases not matched to a germline gene is 1. Taken from the germline V gene, the CDR1 and CDR2 loops are MDHEN and SYDVKM. The library was generated by the immunoSEQ multiplex PCR assay. The multiplex PCR relied on a mix of 60 forward primers for TCR Vbeta segments and 13 reverse primers for TCR Jbeta segments. The CDR3 region of rearranged TCR beta genes was amplified from genomic DNA with a multiplex PCR assay. The Illumina HiSeq System was used to sequence the amplified TCR beta libraries as 87-base-pair reads. In the original analysis: Across the 640 or so repertoires, a later analysis counted some 81 million unique TCR beta chains, roughly 11 million of which were shared by at least two donors. Raw reads were error-corrected and collapsed into unique sequences with a nearest-neighbor algorithm that merged closely related sequences to remove PCR and sequencing errors. Alignment of CDR3 sequences to IMGT reference sequences was used to assign V, D and J gene segments. Each retained sequence needed at least a six-nucleotide match to both a V gene segment and a J gene segment. Rearrangements were called productive when the CDR3 lacked stop codons and stayed in frame with V and J; all others were non-productive. Following IMGT convention, CDR3 was defined as the stretch from the second conserved V-encoded cysteine up to the conserved J-encoded phenylalanine. The earlier analysis of about 610 of the donors excluded any sequence lacking an unambiguous match to a single V gene segment. In an earlier analysis of several hundred of the donors, V segments were called functional above 56.7% productive rearrangements and were called segregating when the between-donor standard deviation exceeded 5%. A statistical classification framework was built to diagnose cytomegalovirus status from the catalog of TCR beta chain sequences. A later analysis assigned V and J genes by comparing TCR nucleotide sequences with IMGT/GENE-DB human TR gene sequences. Using the TCRdist pipeline, a later analysis assigned CDR3 sequences along with most-parsimonious VDJ recombination scenarios. In a later analysis, every TCR beta chain was defined by the combination of its CDR3 amino acid sequence and its V-gene family, and reads without a unique V-gene family were dropped. As a way to deal with suspected cross-contamination and a sequencing artifact, a later analysis dropped 450 to 600 nucleotide sequences that were highly shared and had low generation probability. A later analysis calculated a clonal expansion index for each public chain from normalized within-repertoire ranks of inferred template counts. In a later analysis, generation probabilities were computed with a VDJ recombination model fitted to out-of-frame rearrangements, and the resulting probabilities were checked against IGoR. Hypergeometric tests were used in a later analysis to score TCR-TCR, TCR-HLA and TCR-CMV co-occurrence, with a repertoire-size bias correction applied to the TCR pairs. False discovery rates were estimated in a later analysis by permuting HLA or CMV assignments 20 times. In a later analysis, co-occurring TCRs were grouped using DBSCAN, with TCRdist sequence similarity added in when clustering inside HLA-allele-positive subsets. Repertoires with fewer than 30,000 or more than 120,000 public chains were left out of co-occurrence clustering, as were four to six repertoires with anomalous nucleotide sharing. The clones in this table, taken by TCRdb from immuneACCESS, are in-frame only. Not every clone is retained; where verified, under half of the shortfall comes from an unresolved V gene, and the cause of the rest is unknown. V and J calls and clone size are those listed in that table; D and trimming were worked out from the DNA. The sample profile shows around 150,000 clones; about 80% of them were found once. The ten top clones hold 1.4% to 1.5% of the sample.

The cohort consisted of 650 to 850 healthy bone marrow donors. Cohort members were all nominally healthy when sampled, although unrecorded immune exposures were likely present. The donor was CMV seropositive and belonged to the group of 270 or so seropositive cohort members. A peripheral blood sample was collected from each donor, and TCR beta sequencing was performed on peripheral blood mononuclear cells. The Qiagen DNeasy Blood Extraction Kit was used to extract genomic DNA from the blood cell samples. The investigation overall reported the following: In a later analysis, HLA-associated TCR beta chains showed more clonal expansion and lower generation probabilities than non-associated chains that were equally common. A later analysis reported that several top co-occurrence clusters appeared linked to parvovirus B19, influenza, CMV and Epstein-Barr virus. A further reported finding was that TCR beta sequences accurately predicted the HLA-A and HLA-B alleles for most subjects in the first cohort. In vitro tests confirmed that a few of the cytomegalovirus-associated TCR beta chains recognize cytomegalovirus antigens. Because HLA typing was missing for some donors at each locus, association tests included only the typed subset. Immune exposure information for the cohort was limited to CMV serostatus. The classifier was reported to diagnose cytomegalovirus status with high specificity and sensitivity in both the original and validation cohorts. Because counts were too low, around 18 rarely observed V segments, including chromosome 9 orphons, were left out of the earlier analysis of approximately 500 of the donors. The authors suggested that the approach could potentially be extended to other disease states and immunological phenotypes. The cohort was sequenced for TCR beta chains only, and without alpha or paired-chain data the features that could be detected were limited. When HLA alleles, especially DR and DQ, strongly co-occurred, attributing TCR associations to individual alleles was difficult. Some IMGT-functional V segments, including TRBV6-2 and TRBV6-3, could not be distinguished by the 87-base-pair reads and were therefore excluded. Correlated functional status among segregating V segments might reflect linkage disequilibrium, but an unknown experimental factor could not be ruled out. A later genetic analysis reported fewer N-insertions in productive TCRs among donors in an Asian-associated ancestry cluster than the roughly 690-donor mean. A group of highly shared sequence variants was considered likely to be a technical artifact of the sequencing pipeline. Broadly in line with IMGT annotations, most TCR beta V segments showed up in productive rearrangements about 90% or about 30% of the time in an earlier analysis of approximately 600 of the donors. In a later analysis, most CMV-associated TCR beta chains were found to appear HLA-restricted, with HLA associations seemingly driven largely by CMV exposure. In a later analysis, about 17,000 TCR beta sequences were associated with specific HLA alleles at a false discovery rate of 0.05. Sequencing depth was assumed to be roughly uniform across donors in the presence/absence analyses, though that assumption may not hold. Most TCR sequences were observed very rarely across donors, whereas some public TCRs were present in many individuals. In a later genetic analysis, a missense DCLRE1C variant was associated with V-gene and J-gene trimming of TCR beta chains, and the association was replicated in an independent cohort. In the study, around 150 TCR beta chains were listed as associated with cytomegalovirus. A later analysis found that TCR association rates varied across HLA loci, with DRB1 alleles showing the most associated TCRs and HLA-C alleles the fewest.

Of note for this clone: This clone's antigen is unknown. No much larger clone is present one base from it, and per-base qualities are unavailable.

The sequence came from a young man in good health and CMV-seropositive. Here the chain combines TRBV28 and TRBJ2-1; 12 middle bases align to TRBD2. The material sequenced was PBMCs. The base sequence is TGTGCCAGCAGTCGACTAGCGGGAGCCTACAATGAGCAGTTCTTC. Its coded protein is CASSRLAGAYNEQFF. Here the CDR3 is joined to the reference TRBV28 and TRBJ2-1 genes, and the full variable domain is: DVKVTQSSRYLVKRTGEKVFLECVQDMDHENMFWYRQDPGLGLRLIYFSYDVKMKEKGDIPEGYSVSREKKERFSLILESASTNQTSMYLCASSRLAGAYNEQFFGPGTRLTVL.